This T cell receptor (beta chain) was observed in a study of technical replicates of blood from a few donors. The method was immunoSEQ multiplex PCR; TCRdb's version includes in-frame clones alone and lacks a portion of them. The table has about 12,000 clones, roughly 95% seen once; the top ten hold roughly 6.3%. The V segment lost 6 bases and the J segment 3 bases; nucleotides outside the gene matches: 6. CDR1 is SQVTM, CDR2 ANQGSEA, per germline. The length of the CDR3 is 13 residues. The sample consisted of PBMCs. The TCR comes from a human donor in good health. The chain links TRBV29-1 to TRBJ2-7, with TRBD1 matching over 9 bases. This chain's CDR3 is CSVWGTGRYEQYF. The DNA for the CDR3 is TGCAGCGTGTGGGGGACAGGGCGCTACGAGCAGTACTTC.